This TCR beta chain is drawn from a study of blood T cells in healthy people across ages. General study results and limits: Naive CD4+ cells and diversity were both higher in long-lived donors than in aged donors. Since the PBMCs were unsorted, naive and antigen-experienced cells could not be conclusively compared.

It was with a sample-barcoded 5' primer and a J-beta primer mix that a second PCR of roughly 7 to 12 cycles was run. TCRdb passed the 5' RACE reads through MiXCR, listing each CDR3 protein once. In the table there are about 1.4 million distinct CDR3 sequences, 55% to 75% of which are singletons. Comment on this clonotype: Its antigen is unknown. An end of the junction does not agree with germline; a read error may underlie this.

The CDR3 consists of 18 residues. The germline V gene encodes CDR1 LGHNA and CDR2 YNFKEQ. PBMCs, at least 6 million per sample, were isolated. The material sequenced was blood. The chain has TRBV4-2 and TRBJ2-5; 7 bases align to TRBD2. The source of this sequence is a man between 18 and 35 years old in good health. Here the CDR3 reads CTSSQDPTAGEREETQYF. CDR3 sequence (DNA): TGTACCAGCAGCCAAGATCCGACTGCGGGAGAAAGGGAAGAGACCCAGTACTTC.